A selection of T cell receptor beta chains follows, all from one sample in a study of human T cells and chemical hapten exposure. From the RACE reads, TCRdb called clonotypes with MiXCR, one entry per CDR3 protein. The sample records roughly 84,000 distinct CDR3 sequences, about 10% being singletons. Sequences were derived from whole blood, sampled in connection with sensitization to the hapten diphenylcyclopropenone (DPC). The receptors derive from a woman between 45 and 65 years old with alopecia areata. Some clones in this sample may be carry-over from other donors' samples. CDR3s include the opening cysteine and the closing phenylalanine or tryptophan. A D gene is named only where the DNA matches it firmly. Clone size is shown for a subset of rows, as once, few, many or a class of expanded clone.

14	TRBV7-6	few	NA	TRBJ1-3	CASSLTPSGNTIYF	TGTGCCAGCAGCTTAACCCCATCTGGAAACACCATATATTTT
16	TRBV27	NA	TRBD2	TRBJ2-4	CASSLWASGTKNIQYF	TGTGCCAGCAGTTTATGGGCTAGCGGTACCAAAAACATTCAGTACTTC
15	TRBV6-6	NA	TRBD2	TRBJ2-1	CASSYFSGSGTVQFF	TGTGCCAGCAGTTACTTTAGCGGGAGCGGAACCGTGCAGTTCTTC
13	TRBV30	few	NA	TRBJ2-3	CAWSERVTDTQYF	TGTGCCTGGAGTGAGCGGGTGACAGATACGCAGTATTTT
15	TRBV11-3	NA	TRBD2	TRBJ2-3	CASSLGLAGADTQYF	TGTGCCAGCAGCTTAGGACTAGCGGGGGCAGATACGCAGTATTTT
16	TRBV4-1	many	TRBD2	TRBJ2-2	CASSQVSGSWTGELFF	TGCGCCAGCAGCCAGGTTAGCGGGAGTTGGACCGGGGAGCTGTTTTTT
12	TRBV7-6	many	NA	TRBJ2-5	CASSPTLETQYF	TGTGCCAGCAGCCCCACCTTGGAGACCCAGTACTTC
15	TRBV5-6	few	NA	TRBJ1-5	CASSSGPSWGQPQHF	TGTGCCAGCAGCTCGGGACCGTCGTGGGGACAGCCCCAGCATTTT
15	TRBV2	NA	NA	TRBJ1-2	CASSVQGGFLYGYTF	TGTGCCAGCAGTGTACAGGGTGGATTCCTCTATGGCTACACCTTC
15	TRBV20-1	NA	TRBD2	TRBJ2-1	CSARGTRRRDNEQFF	TGCAGTGCTAGGGGGACTAGGAGGAGGGACAATGAGCAGTTCTTC
15	TRBV18	many	TRBD2	TRBJ2-7	CASSPPSSGSYEQYF	TGTGCCAGCTCACCGCCGTCTAGCGGGAGCTACGAGCAGTACTTC
14	TRBV4-3	many	NA	TRBJ1-5	CASSPQAWNQPQHF	TGCGCCAGCAGCCCTCAGGCCTGGAATCAGCCCCAGCATTTT
13	TRBV29-1	many	TRBD1	TRBJ1-5	CSVGQGTDQPQHF	TGCAGCGTGGGACAGGGGACGGATCAGCCCCAGCATTTT
15	TRBV5-5	NA	NA	TRBJ1-1	CASSLVASWNTEAFF	TGTGCCAGCAGCTTGGTAGCCTCATGGAACACTGAAGCTTTCTTT
12	TRBV29-1	NA	NA	TRBJ1-1	CSVGDKVTEAFF	TGCAGCGTTGGGGACAAGGTAACTGAAGCTTTCTTT
11	TRBV30	many	NA	TRBJ2-1	CAWSRFGEQFF	TGTGCCTGGAGTCGATTTGGGGAGCAGTTCTTC
14	TRBV5-1	many	TRBD2	TRBJ2-2	CASSLAGETGELFF	TGCGCCAGCTCGCTAGCGGGAGAGACCGGGGAGCTGTTTTTT
15	TRBV12-3/TRBV12-4	NA	NA	TRBJ2-2	CASSSRPPYAGELFF	TGTGCCAGCAGTTCCCGACCGCCTTATGCCGGGGAGCTGTTTTTT
15	TRBV5-1	NA	NA	TRBJ2-2	CASSFYRGNTGELFF	TGCGCCAGCAGCTTTTATCGGGGGAACACCGGGGAGCTGTTTTTT
14	TRBV7-2	many	TRBD2	TRBJ2-7	CASSLLAGIYEQYF	TGTGCCAGCAGCTTGCTAGCGGGGATCTACGAGCAGTACTTC
15	TRBV7-6	many	NA	TRBJ2-1	CASSLVPGEKNEQFF	TGTGCCAGCAGCTTAGTACCGGGAGAGAAGAATGAGCAGTTCTTC
14	TRBV5-1	few	NA	TRBJ2-7	CASSLPASDYEQYF	TGCGCCAGCAGCCTCCCGGCTAGCGACTACGAGCAGTACTTC
14	TRBV10-3	many	NA	TRBJ2-7	CAITPGRGATGQYF	TGTGCCATCACTCCGGGACGCGGGGCGACCGGGCAGTACTTC
14	TRBV7-2	many	NA	TRBJ1-2	CASSFEQGIYGYTF	TGTGCCAGCAGCTTCGAACAGGGCATATATGGCTACACCTTC
11	TRBV6-2/TRBV6-3	NA	NA	TRBJ1-1	CASSRGFEAFF	TGTGCCAGCAGCCGAGGGTTTGAAGCTTTCTTT
18	TRBV5-5	many	TRBD1	TRBJ1-2	CASSLIRTGGFFGYGYTF	TGTGCCAGCAGCTTGATCCGGACAGGGGGTTTCTTCGGCTATGGCTACACCTTC
13	TRBV29-1	few	NA	TRBJ1-2	CSVVRDLDYGYTF	TGCAGCGTTGTCAGAGACTTGGATTATGGCTACACCTTC
16	TRBV6-5	many	NA	TRBJ1-6	CASSRTRQAENSPLHF	TGTGCCAGCAGCCGAACTCGACAGGCGGAAAATTCACCCCTCCACTTT
14	TRBV4-3	NA	NA	TRBJ1-5	CASSQAAVIQPQHF	TGCGCCAGCAGCCAAGCCGCAGTTATACAGCCCCAGCATTTT
15	TRBV7-7	many	TRBD1	TRBJ2-2	CASSSQTGHTGELFF	TGTGCCAGCAGCTCACAGACAGGGCACACCGGGGAGCTGTTTTTT
13	TRBV27	NA	NA	TRBJ2-5	CASSFGPQATQYF	TGTGCCAGCAGTTTCGGACCTCAAGCGACCCAGTACTTC
15	TRBV18	many	NA	TRBJ2-1	CASSSRSLIDNEQFF	TGTGCCAGCTCGTCCAGGTCTCTTATCGACAATGAGCAGTTCTTC
16	TRBV20-1	many	TRBD2	TRBJ2-5	CSARVTSGSVQETQYF	TGCAGTGCTAGAGTAACTAGCGGGAGTGTGCAAGAGACCCAGTACTTC
13	TRBV21-1	NA	NA	TRBJ2-2	CASSGSGTGELFF	TGTGCCAGCAGTGGGAGCGGGACTGGGGAGCTGTTTTTT
13	TRBV29-1	many	TRBD1	TRBJ2-2	CSGGTGRTGELFF	TGCAGCGGTGGGACAGGGCGGACCGGGGAGCTGTTTTTT
16	TRBV14	few	NA	TRBJ2-7	CTSSQEGETATYEQYF	TGTACCAGCAGCCAAGAGGGGGAGACTGCAACCTACGAGCAGTACTTC
13	TRBV28	few	NA	TRBJ2-7	CASSKSGSYEQYF	TGTGCCAGCTCAAAAAGCGGCTCCTACGAGCAGTACTTC
13	TRBV29-1	many	NA	TRBJ2-2	CSVPKTDTGELFF	TGCAGCGTCCCTAAGACAGACACCGGGGAGCTGTTTTTT
15	TRBV30	few	TRBD2	TRBJ2-3	CAWSVKRERADTQYF	TGTGCCTGGAGTGTAAAGCGGGAGCGGGCAGATACGCAGTATTTT
13	TRBV29-1	few	TRBD2	TRBJ2-1	CSVKAGGGNEQFF	TGCAGCGTTAAAGCGGGAGGTGGGAATGAGCAGTTCTTC
14	TRBV5-1	NA	NA	TRBJ1-2	CASSLKQQGDGYTF	TGCGCCAGCAGCTTGAAACAACAGGGTGATGGCTACACCTTC
13	TRBV6-1	NA	NA	TRBJ2-3	CASSEVITDTQYF	TGTGCCAGCAGTGAAGTGATCACAGATACGCAGTATTTT
17	TRBV28	NA	TRBD1	TRBJ1-5	CASSTSGTGSRNQPQHF	TGTGCCAGCAGTACCTCCGGGACAGGGTCTCGCAATCAGCCCCAGCATTTT
16	TRBV12-3/TRBV12-4	NA	TRBD1	TRBJ2-7	CASSFIGTGVIHEQYF	TGTGCCAGCAGTTTTATTGGGACAGGGGTAATCCACGAGCAGTACTTC
16	TRBV12-3/TRBV12-4	many	NA	TRBJ2-1	CASSDSSVRSYNEQFF	TGTGCCAGCAGTGATTCTAGCGTTAGGTCCTACAATGAGCAGTTCTTC
14	TRBV5-1	NA	TRBD1	TRBJ2-5	CASSSGTAQETQYF	TGCGCCAGCAGCTCGGGGACAGCACAAGAGACCCAGTACTTC
18	TRBV12-3/TRBV12-4	few	NA	TRBJ1-4	CASSQPGRRIATNEKLFF	TGTGCCAGCAGTCAGCCGGGACGCAGGATCGCAACTAATGAAAAACTGTTTTTT
15	TRBV2	NA	TRBD2	TRBJ2-7	CASRAGTSETYEQYF	TGTGCCAGCAGGGCTGGGACTAGCGAGACCTACGAGCAGTACTTC
12	TRBV30	many	NA	TRBJ2-5	CAWSVGRETQYF	TGTGCCTGGAGTGTGGGCCGGGAGACCCAGTACTTC
17	TRBV6-5	many	NA	TRBJ1-4	CASSVGGGRATNEKLFF	TGTGCCAGCAGCGTCGGTGGGGGAAGGGCAACTAATGAAAAACTGTTTTTT
15	TRBV29-1	NA	NA	TRBJ1-2	CSVEEGAGKIYGYTF	TGCAGCGTTGAAGAAGGGGCGGGAAAAATCTATGGCTACACCTTC
12	TRBV12-5	few	NA	TRBJ2-1	CASLATGNEQFF	TGTGCTAGCCTGGCCACCGGTAATGAGCAGTTCTTC
15	TRBV9	NA	NA	TRBJ1-1	CASSPRTLGAIEAFF	TGTGCCAGCAGCCCCCGGACCTTAGGGGCAATTGAAGCTTTCTTT
13	TRBV7-2	many	NA	TRBJ2-7	CASSFRGPYEQYF	TGTGCCAGCAGCTTCCGTGGGCCCTACGAGCAGTACTTC
15	TRBV10-3	NA	NA	TRBJ2-7	CAISVQVSSSYEQYF	TGTGCCATCAGTGTACAGGTATCGAGCTCCTACGAGCAGTACTTC
14	TRBV20-1	few	NA	TRBJ2-5	CSAPDPGSAWAQYF	TGCAGTGCCCCTGACCCGGGGTCGGCGTGGGCCCAGTACTTC
12	TRBV3-1	many	NA	TRBJ2-7	CASSAVPYEQYF	TGTGCCAGCAGCGCCGTCCCCTACGAGCAGTACTTC
17	TRBV5-1	few	TRBD2	TRBJ2-1	CASSLDPSGRLYNEQFF	TGCGCCAGCAGCTTGGATCCTAGCGGGAGACTCTACAATGAGCAGTTCTTC
12	TRBV6-5	many	TRBD1	TRBJ1-5	CASSQGPGPQHF	TGTGCCAGCTCACAGGGGCCGGGTCCCCAGCATTTT
15	TRBV11-2	many	NA	TRBJ1-2	CASSGTETANYGYTF	TGTGCCAGCAGCGGTACAGAGACTGCTAACTATGGCTACACCTTC